This T cell receptor (beta chain) was recovered during a study of shared clonotypes between healthy human individuals. Repertoires were generated with immunoSEQ multiplex PCR, while TCRdb's copy carries only in-frame clones and drops some. The data contain more than 2 million clones, just under 95% of them singletons. Positively selected for CCR7, the CD45RO-negative cells used as naive CD8 cells excluded terminally differentiated effector memory CD45RA+ cells. Points on this clone: The same CDR3 also results from other DNA sequences found in this sample.

The sequenced sample consisted of naive CD8+ T cells from PBMCs. This clonotype originated in a man aged 18 to 35 in good health. Some clones in this sample may be carry-over from other donors' samples.

CDR3 loop: CASSVGGSSYEQYF. In nucleotides, the CDR3 is TGTGCCAGCAGCGTAGGTGGTTCCTCCTACGAGCAGTACTTC. The chain couples TRBV9 to TRBJ2-7; D unclear. This CDR3 has 14 residues. CDR1 is SGDLS and CDR2 is YYNGEE in the germline V gene. Trimming pared 0 bases from V and 0 bases from J, leaving 7 bases between.